This T cell receptor beta chain was obtained from a study of CD8+CD57+ T cells in acquired aplastic anemia. The wider study: DNA from sorted CD4+ and CD8+ cells averaged around 3.2 ug. General study points: A set of around 30 CD8+ CDR3 sequences was shared between patients and controls, and these sequences appeared highly expressed in patients. CD8+ Simpson's diversity in patients was not significantly different from that in controls.

The use of genomic DNA as template underpinned the TCR beta VDJ and CDR3 profiling. MiXCR was run by TCRdb on the reads, yielding one entry per CDR3 protein. Seen here are 150,000 to 200,000 distinct CDR3 sequences, around half observed once, and the top ten hold more than 0.95%. By flow cytometry, patients selected for sequencing had shown an expansion of CD8+CD57+ cells. On this clonotype: Antigen specificity is unknown.

This sequence originates from a human donor with aplastic anemia. Input material: sorted CD4+, CD8+, or CD8+CD57+ T cells (not recorded which) from PBMCs.

Here the CDR3 reads CASSYPFPLAGSTYEQYF. The CDR3 DNA sequence: TGTGCCAGCAGTTACCCTTTTCCTCTAGCGGGGTCCACCTACGAGCAGTACTTC. The chain links TRBV6-2 or TRBV6-3 to TRBJ2-7, with 9 bases identical to TRBD2. CDR3 length: 18 amino acids. Germline loops: CDR1 MNHEY, CDR2 SVGEGT. After removal of 2 bases from V and 2 bases from J, the junction contained 13 bases not matched to a gene.